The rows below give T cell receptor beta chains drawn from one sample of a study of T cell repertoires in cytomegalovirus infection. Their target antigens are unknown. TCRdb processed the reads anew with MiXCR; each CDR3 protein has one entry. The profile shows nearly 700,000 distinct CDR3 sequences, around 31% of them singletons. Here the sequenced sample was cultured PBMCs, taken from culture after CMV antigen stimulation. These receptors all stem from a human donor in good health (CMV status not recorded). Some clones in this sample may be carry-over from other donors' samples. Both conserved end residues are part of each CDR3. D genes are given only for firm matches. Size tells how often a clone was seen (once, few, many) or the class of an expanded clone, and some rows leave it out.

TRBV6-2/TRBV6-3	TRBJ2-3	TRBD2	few	CASTDRTSGTDTQYF	TGTGCCAGCACCGACAGGACTAGCGGCACAGATACGCAGTATTTT
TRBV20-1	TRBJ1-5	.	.	CSAGGGTNQPQHF	TGCAGTGCTGGGGGGGGGACCAATCAGCCCCAGCATTTT
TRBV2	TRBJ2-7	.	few	CASRGNTGPEQYF	TGTGCCAGCAGGGGGAATACAGGGCCCGAGCAGTACTTC
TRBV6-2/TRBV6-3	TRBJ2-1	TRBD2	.	CASSRRGAGGYEQFF	TGTGCCAGCAGCCGAAGGGGAGCGGGGGGCTATGAGCAGTTCTTC
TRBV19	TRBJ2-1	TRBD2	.	CATITTSASYNEQFF	TGTGCTACGATCACGACTAGCGCCTCCTACAATGAGCAGTTCTTC
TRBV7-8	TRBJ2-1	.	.	CASSPGSTNEQFF	TGTGCCAGCAGTCCGGGGAGTACTAATGAGCAGTTCTTC
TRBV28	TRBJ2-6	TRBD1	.	CASSPAGGGANVLTF	TGTGCCAGCAGTCCGGCAGGGGGTGGGGCCAACGTCCTGACTTTC
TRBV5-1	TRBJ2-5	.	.	CASSLAEGQETQYF	TGCGCCAGCAGCTTGGCCGAGGGCCAAGAGACCCAGTACTTC
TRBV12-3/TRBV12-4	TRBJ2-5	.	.	CASSPQWGETQYF	TGTGCCAGCAGTCCCCAATGGGGAGAGACCCAGTACTTC
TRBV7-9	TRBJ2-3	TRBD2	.	CASSTSDTNTQYF	TGTGCCAGTTCGACTAGCGACACAAATACGCAGTATTTT
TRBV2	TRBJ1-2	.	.	CASSEDTPGYTF	TGTGCCAGCAGTGAAGACACCCCCGGCTACACCTTC
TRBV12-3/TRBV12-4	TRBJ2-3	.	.	CASSLTGEVTQYF	TGTGCCAGCAGCCTAACGGGAGAGGTTACGCAGTATTTT
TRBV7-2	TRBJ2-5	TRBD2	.	CASSLDGLAGLETQYF	TGTGCCAGCAGCCTAGACGGACTAGCGGGTTTAGAGACCCAGTACTTC
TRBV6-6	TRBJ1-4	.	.	CASSYRGWEKLFF	TGTGCCAGCAGTTACAGGGGTTGGGAAAAACTGTTTTTT
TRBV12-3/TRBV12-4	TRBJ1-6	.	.	CASSSGTRQSPLHF	TGTGCCAGCAGCTCCGGGACAAGGCAATCACCCCTCCACTTT
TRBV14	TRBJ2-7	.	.	CASSQGPAYEQYF	TGTGCCAGCAGCCAAGGGCCAGCCTACGAGCAGTACTTC
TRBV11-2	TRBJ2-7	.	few	CASSAKYEQYF	TGTGCCAGCAGCGCAAAGTACGAGCAGTACTTC
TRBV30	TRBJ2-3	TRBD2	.	CAWSPLAGVGDTQYF	TGTGCCTGGAGTCCCCTAGCGGGAGTCGGAGATACGCAGTATTTT
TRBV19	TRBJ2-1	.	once	CASSSGRAGHEQFF	.
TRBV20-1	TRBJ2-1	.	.	CSASRRNRWALGEQFF	TGCAGTGCTAGTCGGCGGAACCGTTGGGCCCTCGGTGAGCAGTTCTTC
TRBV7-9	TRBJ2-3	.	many	CASSPWTDTQYF	TGTGCCAGCAGTCCGTGGACAGATACGCAGTATTTT
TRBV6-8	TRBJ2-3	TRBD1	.	CASRRQGDDTQYF	TGTGCCAGCAGGAGACAGGGGGACGATACGCAGTATTTT
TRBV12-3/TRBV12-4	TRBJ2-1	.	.	CASSLVRTTNEQFF	TGTGCCAGCAGTTTAGTTAGGACAACGAATGAGCAGTTCTTC
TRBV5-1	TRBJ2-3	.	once	CASSSQGLGITDTQYF	TGCGCCAGCAGTTCCCAGGGTTTGGGAATCACAGATACGCAGTATTTT
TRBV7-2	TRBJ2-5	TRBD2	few	CASRLLAGALGSQYF	TGTGCCAGCAGACTTCTAGCGGGGGCCCTAGGGTCCCAGTACTTC
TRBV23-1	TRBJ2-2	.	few	CASSRGTVIGELFF	TGCGCCAGCAGTCGAGGGACGGTAATCGGGGAGCTGTTTTTT
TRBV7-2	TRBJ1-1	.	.	CASSSDAHSYTEAFF	TGTGCCAGCAGCTCCGATGCCCATTCTTACACTGAAGCTTTCTTT
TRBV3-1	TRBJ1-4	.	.	CASSLTPGQFPNEKLFF	TGTGCCAGCAGCCTCACCCCAGGACAGTTTCCTAATGAAAAACTGTTTTTT
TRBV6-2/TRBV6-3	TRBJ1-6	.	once	CASSSIDIQSSYNSPLHF	TGTGCCAGCAGTTCCATCGACATCCAGAGCTCCTATAATTCACCCCTCCACTTT
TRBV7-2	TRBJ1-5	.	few	CASSPWGREQPQHF	TGTGCCAGCAGCCCCTGGGGCCGGGAGCAGCCCCAGCATTTT
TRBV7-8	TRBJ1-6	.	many	CASSRDRSSVAPLHF	TGTGCCAGCAGCCGAGATAGGTCTTCCGTCGCCCCCCTCCACTTT
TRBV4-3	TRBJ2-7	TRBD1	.	CASSPGDRYYEQYF	TGCGCCAGCAGCCCCGGGGACAGGTACTACGAGCAGTACTTC
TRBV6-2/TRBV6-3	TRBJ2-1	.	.	CASRPQGDSPDNEQFF	TGTGCCAGCAGACCGCAGGGGGACTCCCCCGACAATGAGCAGTTCTTC